The 22 T cell receptor beta chains below were found in one sample sequenced in a study of blood T cell repertoires in COVID-19. TCRdb keeps only in-frame clones here, not all; method: immunoSEQ multiplex PCR. The sample shows roughly 80,000 clones, 83% of them seen only once. The source material was peripheral blood. The origin of the receptors is a woman older than 75 with acute or convalescent COVID-19.

The table lists this clone with a count of one. The chain uses TRBV7-2 and TRBJ2-7; TRBD2 matches at 7 bases. The CDR3 spans 15 residues. Germline CDR1 and CDR2: SGHTA and FQGNSA. V was pared by 1 base and J by 2 bases, with 5 bases of the junction left unmatched. The DNA for the CDR3 is TGTGCCAGCAGCTTAGGGCGGGAGACCACCTACGAGCAGTACTTC. It encodes CASSLGRETTYEQYF.

The rearrangement links TRBV6-5 to TRBJ1-5; 8 nucleotides match TRBD1. There are 15 residues in the CDR3. V was clipped by 6 bases and J by 0 bases; unmatched bases: 4. Germline V gene data show CDR1 as MNHEY and CDR2 as SVGAGI. As DNA, the CDR3 is TGTGCCAGCAGAATACAGGGGGTTAGCAATCAGCCCCAGCATTTT. Protein: CASRIQGVSNQPQHF.

The V and J genes are TRBV20-1 and TRBJ2-1; a weak D match, TRBD2 (5 bases). Germline loops: CDR1 DFQATT, CDR2 SNEGSKA (reference sequence). V was clipped by 6 bases and J by 12 bases, with 15 bases between them. The CDR3 loop spans 11 amino acids. CDR3 coding DNA: TGCAGTGCGAGGGAGTCTTGGGGGCAGTTCTTC. This codes for CSARESWGQFF.

The chain uses TRBV21-1 and TRBJ2-7; TRBD2, the D gene given by the table, was not confirmed from the DNA. TRBV21-1 is a pseudogene. The CDR3 is 12 residues long. CDR3 sequence (DNA): TGTGCCAGCAGCAGGCGGGTCGGCGAGCAGTACTTC. Protein sequence: CASSRRVGEQYF.

The rearrangement links TRBV4-2 to TRBJ1-1; 10 positions match TRBD1. The junction had 5 bases not matched to a gene; V was cut back by 1 base and J by 3 bases. The CDR3 sequence is 16 residues long. Germline V gene lookup returns CDR1 LGHNA and CDR2 YNFKEQ. Written as DNA, the CDR3 is TGTGCCAGCAGCCAAGTGACAGGGGGCAGGGACACTGAAGCTTTCTTT. Encoded protein: CASSQVTGGRDTEAFF.

CDR3 residues: CASRGQGWGNQPQHF. The CDR3 nucleotides are TGTGCCAGCAGGGGTCAGGGATGGGGCAATCAGCCCCAGCATTTT. V and J are TRBV27 and TRBJ1-5; D perhaps matches TRBD1 (5 bases). This CDR3 is 15 amino acids long. Germline V gives CDR1 MNHEY, CDR2 SMNVEV (reference sequence). Trimming stripped 6 bases from V and 2 bases from J, with 14 bases between.

J is TRBJ2-3 and V is TRBV29-1, with TRBD2 matching 9 bases. After removal of 5 bases from V and 6 bases from J, the junction contained 12 bases not matched to a gene. The CDR3 is 15 residues long. Germline assignment: CDR1 SQVTM and CDR2 ANQGSEA. CDR3 sequence (DNA): TGCAGCGTTATGGGACTAGCTGAGGGCCCCGATACGCAGTATTTT. Translating gives CSVMGLAEGPDTQYF.

This clone was seen a few times. The chain joins TRBV5-1 to TRBJ2-2; 10 bases fit TRBD1. The CDR3 loop spans 15 amino acids. V dropped 4 bases and J dropped 7; count of bases not matched to a gene: 7. Germline lookup yields CDR1 SGHRS and CDR2 YFSETQ. The chain's CDR3 is CASSLRQGAGGELFF. The CDR3 bases are TGCGCCAGCAGCCTACGACAGGGGGCTGGCGGGGAGCTGTTTTTT.

The chain couples TRBV2 to TRBJ2-7; tentatively, D is TRBD2 (6 bases). This CDR3 comprises 15 residues. V was cut by 6 bases and J by 6 bases, with 21 bases left in between. The germline gives CDR1 SNHLY, CDR2 FYNNEI. The CDR3 sequence is CASRGLVLLGGEQYF. CDR3 DNA: TGTGCCAGCAGGGGCTTAGTCCTCCTCGGGGGCGAGCAGTACTTC.

The chain couples TRBV28 to TRBJ2-1, with 14 bases fitting TRBD2. Per the germline V gene, CDR1 is MDHEN and CDR2 is SYDVKM. V dropped 7 bases and J dropped 7; count of bases not matched to a gene: 9. The CDR3 runs to 16 residues. The CDR3 DNA reads TGTGCCAGCAACCTCGCCGGGACTAGCGGGAGAAATGAGCAGTTCTTC. Protein: CASNLAGTSGRNEQFF. The variable domain in full, with the rest retrieved from reference TRBV28 and TRBJ2-1, is DVKVTQSSRYLVKRTGEKVFLECVQDMDHENMFWYRQDPGLGLRLIYFSYDVKMKEKGDIPEGYSVSREKKERFSLILESASTNQTSMYLCASNLAGTSGRNEQFFGPGTRLTVL.

V and J are TRBV5-1 and TRBJ2-1; 8 nucleotides match TRBD2. J lost 6 bases, V lost 0 bases, and 8 bases had no gene match. CDR1 is SGHRS, CDR2 YFSETQ, per germline. The CDR3 has 16 residues. CDR3 loop: CASSLGGTGLGNEQFF. CDR3 coding DNA: TGCGCCAGCAGCTTGGGTGGGACGGGACTAGGCAATGAGCAGTTCTTC.

The genes are TRBV18 and TRBJ2-1, with a tentative D call TRBD2 (6 bases). The CDR3 contains 17 residues. CDR1 is KGHSH and CDR2 is LQKENI in the germline V gene. Trimming removed 6 bases at V and 5 bases at J, with 23 bases between. CDR3 DNA sequence: TGTGCCAGCTCTAGTTATCCCCCCCATCAGCGGGACAATGAGCAGTTCTTC. Protein product: CASSSYPPHQRDNEQFF.

The J gene is TRBJ2-1, the V gene TRBV7-2, with D uncertain. The CDR3 loop spans 12 amino acids. Looked up from germline, CDR1 is SGHTA and CDR2 is FQGNSA. Trimming stripped 5 bases from V and 8 bases from J, with 10 bases between. This chain's CDR3 is CASSRTLDEQFF. The CDR3 bases are TGTGCCAGCAGCCGAACTTTGGATGAGCAGTTCTTC.

This chain connects TRBV7-2 to TRBJ2-1; the match to TRBD2 covers 9 bases. V shed 6 bases, J shed 4 bases, and the junction held 16 bases outside the gene matches. Per the germline V gene, CDR1 is SGHTA and CDR2 is FQGNSA. This CDR3 has 18 amino acids. Here the CDR3 DNA reads TGTGCCAGCAGTCGACAGGGCCCCGCTAGCGGGACTTACAATGAGCAGTTCTTC. Translation gives CASSRQGPASGTYNEQFF.

The genes are TRBV12-5 and TRBJ1-1; maybe TRBD1 (5 bases). Germline CDR1 LGHNT, CDR2 FRNRAP. V was trimmed by 2 bases and J by 4 bases, leaving 17 bases between them. The CDR3 totals 16 residues. As DNA, the CDR3 is TGTGCTAGTGGTTTGCCCCCCTTCGGGGGAGGCACTGAAGCTTTCTTT. Protein sequence: CASGLPPFGGGTEAFF.

This chain joins TRBV15 and TRBJ2-3, with 10 bases identical to TRBD2. Unmatched junction bases numbered 5, after V lost 0 bases and J lost 2 bases. The CDR3 length is 17 residues. The germline CDR1 and CDR2 sequences are LNHNV and YYDKDF (reference sequence). The CDR3 DNA sequence: TGTGCCACCAGCAGAGAAGTACTAGCGGGAAACACAGATACGCAGTATTTT. This translates into CATSREVLAGNTDTQYF.

The chain uses TRBV7-6 and TRBJ2-7; 12 bases line up with TRBD2. Germline loops: CDR1 SGHVS, CDR2 FNYEAQ. Germline trimming cut 5 bases from V and 2 bases from J; bases unmatched to any gene: 13. This CDR3 contains 18 residues. The CDR3 spells CASSPRAGGLAGPYEQYF. The CDR3, as DNA: TGTGCCAGCAGCCCCCGGGCCGGTGGACTAGCGGGACCCTACGAGCAGTACTTC.

In this sample, this clone turned up once. V usage is TRBV19 and J usage is TRBJ1-2, with D possibly TRBD1 on 5 matching bases. CDR3 length equals 14 residues. V lost 5 bases and J 4 bases, leaving 14 bases between the germline ends. Germline V gene sequence: CDR1 LNHDA, CDR2 SQIVND (reference sequence). CDR3 residues: CASSFRAGGYGYTF. The CDR3, as DNA: TGTGCCAGTAGTTTCCGGGCCGGGGGCTATGGCTACACCTTC.

The chain couples TRBV10-3 to TRBJ1-5; tentative D call: TRBD1 (6 bases). Per the germline V gene, CDR1 is ENHRY and CDR2 is SYGVKD. This CDR3 is 16 amino acids long. V was shortened by 4 bases and J by 0 bases, with 13 bases between the two germline ends. CDR3: CAISAQGGGSNQPQHF. The CDR3 DNA follows: TGTGCCATCAGTGCACAGGGTGGGGGTAGCAATCAGCCCCAGCATTTT.

The rearrangement links TRBV7-9 to TRBJ2-2; 10 bases are a match to TRBD2. CDR1 is SEHNR and CDR2 is FQNEAQ in the germline V gene (reference sequence). V shed 3 bases and J 2 bases; nucleotides not matched to a gene: 6. This CDR3 spans 17 amino acids. The CDR3 spells CASSLSLAGENTGELFF. Here the CDR3 DNA reads TGTGCCAGCAGCTTGTCGCTAGCGGGAGAAAACACCGGGGAGCTGTTTTTT.

This sequence joins TRBV5-4 and TRBJ2-5; 9 positions agree with TRBD1. The CDR3 totals 15 residues. J lost 4 bases, V lost 2 bases, and 6 bases had no gene match. Germline V lookup: CDR1 SGHNT, CDR2 YYREEE (reference sequence). DNA of the CDR3: TGTGCCAGCAGCTTTAAACAGGGGGCAGGAGAGACCCAGTACTTC. Translated: CASSFKQGAGETQYF.

The chain has TRBV7-2 and TRBJ2-1; D remains unclear. Per germline, CDR1 SGHTA and CDR2 FQGNSA. This CDR3 comprises 13 residues. V was pared by 1 base and J by 7 bases, with 8 bases between. CDR3 residues: CASSLVAANEQFF. Written as DNA, the CDR3 is TGTGCCAGCAGCTTAGTTGCGGCGAATGAGCAGTTCTTC.